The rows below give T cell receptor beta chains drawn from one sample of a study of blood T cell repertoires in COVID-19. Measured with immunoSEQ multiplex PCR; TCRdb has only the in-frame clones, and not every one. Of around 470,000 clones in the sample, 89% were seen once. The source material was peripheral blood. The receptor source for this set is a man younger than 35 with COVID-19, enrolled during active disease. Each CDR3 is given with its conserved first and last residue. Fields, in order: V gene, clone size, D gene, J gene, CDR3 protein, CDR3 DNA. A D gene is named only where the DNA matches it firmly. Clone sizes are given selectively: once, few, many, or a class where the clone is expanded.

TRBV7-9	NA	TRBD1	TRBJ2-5	CASSVGSGTGGWETQYF	TGTGCCAGCAGCGTAGGGTCCGGGACAGGGGGCTGGGAGACCCAGTACTTC
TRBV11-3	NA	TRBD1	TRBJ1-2	CASSIGTGAYGYTF	TGTGCCAGCAGCATCGGGACAGGGGCTTATGGCTACACCTTC
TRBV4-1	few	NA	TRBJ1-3	CASSQAPGIAGNTIYF	TGCGCCAGCAGCCAAGCCCCGGGGATCGCTGGAAACACCATATATTTT
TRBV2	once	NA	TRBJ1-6	CASSEAVGTSSYNSPLHF	TGTGCCAGCAGTGAAGCGGTGGGGACTAGCTCCTATAATTCACCCCTCCACTTT
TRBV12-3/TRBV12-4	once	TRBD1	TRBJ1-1	CASSSDRATEAFF	TGTGCCAGCAGTTCAGACAGGGCCACTGAAGCTTTCTTT
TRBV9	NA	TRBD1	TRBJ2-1	CASSVALGGPSSYNEQFF	TGTGCCAGCAGCGTAGCTTTAGGGGGCCCGAGCTCCTACAATGAGCAGTTCTTC
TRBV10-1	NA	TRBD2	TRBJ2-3	CASSLLAGSTDTQYF	TGCGCCAGCAGTCTTCTAGCGGGGAGCACAGATACGCAGTATTTT
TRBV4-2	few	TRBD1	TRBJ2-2	CASSQGTGEIGELFF	TGTGCCAGCAGCCAAGGAACAGGGGAGATCGGGGAGCTGTTTTTT
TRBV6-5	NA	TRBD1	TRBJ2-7	CASRTPGQGWYEQYF	TGTGCCAGCAGAACCCCGGGACAGGGTTGGTACGAGCAGTACTTC
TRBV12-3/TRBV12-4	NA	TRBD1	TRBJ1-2	CASSQTTGFGYTF	TGTGCCAGCAGTCAGACGACAGGGTTTGGCTACACCTTC
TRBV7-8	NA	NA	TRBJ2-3	CASSLASSADTDTQYF	TGTGCCAGCAGCTTAGCTTCCTCGGCGGATACAGATACGCAGTATTTT
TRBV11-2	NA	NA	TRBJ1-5	CASSPIGGVDQPQHF	TGTGCCAGCAGCCCCATAGGGGGGGTCGATCAGCCCCAGCATTTT
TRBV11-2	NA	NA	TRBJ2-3	CASSLAAGGPSTDTQYF	TGTGCCAGCAGCTTAGCCGCCGGGGGGCCGAGCACAGATACGCAGTATTTT
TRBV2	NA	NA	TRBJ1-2	CASSEVGNVNGYTF	TGTGCCAGCAGTGAAGTGGGCAACGTCAATGGCTACACCTTC
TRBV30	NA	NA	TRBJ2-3	CAWSRGSTDTQYF	TGTGCCTGGAGTCGAGGGAGCACAGATACGCAGTATTTT
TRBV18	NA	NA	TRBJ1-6	CASSPSNSYNSPLHF	TGTGCCAGCTCACCTAGTAACTCCTATAATTCACCCCTCCACTTT
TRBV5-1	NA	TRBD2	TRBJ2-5	CASSFSSGGLETQYF	TGCGCCAGCAGCTTCTCTTCGGGGGGGCTGGAGACCCAGTACTTC
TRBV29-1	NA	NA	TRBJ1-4	CSAQDREKLFF	TGCAGCGCCCAGGACAGAGAAAAACTGTTTTTT
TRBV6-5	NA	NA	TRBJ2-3	CASSPGRGTDTQYF	TGTGCCAGCAGTCCAGGGAGGGGGACAGATACGCAGTATTTT
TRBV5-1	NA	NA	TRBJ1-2	CASSYRDRPLSGYTF	TGCGCCAGCAGCTACCGCGACAGGCCCTTAAGTGGCTACACCTTC
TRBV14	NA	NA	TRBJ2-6	CASRNGGSGANVLTF	TGTGCCAGCAGAAACGGGGGCTCTGGGGCCAACGTCCTGACTTTC
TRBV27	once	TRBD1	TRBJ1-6	CASSFSPGQGTPLHF	TGTGCCAGCAGTTTTTCCCCGGGACAGGGAACACCCCTCCACTTT
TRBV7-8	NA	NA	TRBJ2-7	CASSSLRDEQYF	TGTGCCAGCAGCTCCCTTCGCGACGAGCAGTACTTC
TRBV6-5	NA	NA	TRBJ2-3	CASKSSGDTDTQYF	TGTGCCAGCAAATCGTCGGGGGACACAGATACGCAGTATTTT
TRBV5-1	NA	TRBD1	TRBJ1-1	CASSLDRDSMNTEAFF	TGCGCCAGCAGCTTGGACCGGGACAGCATGAACACTGAAGCTTTCTTT
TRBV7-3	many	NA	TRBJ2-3	CASSPQGSNTDTQYF	TGTGCCAGCAGCCCTCAGGGATCTAACACAGATACGCAGTATTTT
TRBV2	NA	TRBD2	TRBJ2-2	CASRTIARTSGSFTGELFF	TGTGCCAGCAGAACGATCGCTCGTACTAGCGGGAGTTTCACCGGGGAGCTGTTTTTT
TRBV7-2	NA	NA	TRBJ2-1	CASSLVLRDEQFF	TGTGCCAGCAGCTTAGTGCTGCGAGATGAGCAGTTCTTC
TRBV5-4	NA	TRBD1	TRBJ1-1	CASSIDREHTEAFF	TGTGCCAGCAGCATAGACAGGGAACACACTGAAGCTTTCTTT
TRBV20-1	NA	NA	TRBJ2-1	CSASRSTRLPYNEQFF	TGCAGTGCTAGTAGGAGCACTAGGTTACCATACAATGAGCAGTTCTTC
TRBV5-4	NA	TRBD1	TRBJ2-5	CASRDGTVETQYF	TGTGCCAGCAGGGATGGGACAGTAGAGACCCAGTACTTC
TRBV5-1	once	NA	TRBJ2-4	CASSRGNTEGIQYF	TGCGCCAGCAGCCGAGGAAATACCGAGGGCATTCAGTACTTC
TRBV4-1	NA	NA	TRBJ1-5	CASSQGSQGQPQHF	TGCGCCAGCAGCCAAGGGTCTCAGGGGCAGCCCCAGCATTTT
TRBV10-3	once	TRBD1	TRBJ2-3	CAISGGTVTDTQYF	TGTGCCATCAGTGGGGGGACAGTCACAGATACGCAGTATTTT
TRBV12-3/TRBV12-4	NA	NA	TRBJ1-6	CASSLTETPLHF	TGTGCCAGCAGCCTGACAGAGACACCCCTCCACTTT
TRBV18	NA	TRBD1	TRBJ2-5	CASSPGQGETQYF	TGTGCCAGCTCACCCGGACAGGGAGAGACCCAGTACTTC
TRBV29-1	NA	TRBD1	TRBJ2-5	CSAGTGGDETQYF	TGCAGCGCCGGGACAGGGGGGGATGAGACCCAGTACTTC
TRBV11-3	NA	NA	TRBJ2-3	CASSALYAVSTDTQYF	TGTGCCAGCAGCGCCCTTTACGCGGTGAGCACAGATACGCAGTATTTT
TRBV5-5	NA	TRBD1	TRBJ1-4	CASSLLTGAEKLFF	TGTGCCAGCAGCCTGTTAACAGGGGCCGAAAAACTGTTTTTT
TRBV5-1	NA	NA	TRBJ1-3	CASSQQGGNTIYF	TGCGCCAGCAGCCAACAGGGAGGAAACACCATATATTTT
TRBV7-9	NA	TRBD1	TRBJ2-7	CASRPDRGLSYEQYF	TGTGCCAGCAGACCCGACAGGGGCCTATCCTACGAGCAGTACTTC